The clone carrying this TCR beta chain appeared many times. This record comes from a study of blood T cell repertoires in COVID-19. The CDR3 has 16 residues. V shed 1 base and J 4 bases; nucleotides not matched to a gene: 7. Germline CDR1 reads SGHNT; CDR2 reads YENEEA. Some clones are missing from TCRdb's copy, which holds only in-frame ones; the method was immunoSEQ multiplex PCR. Of roughly 91,000 clones in the sample, more than 75% were seen once. The genes are TRBV11-3 and TRBJ2-3, with 8 bases identical to TRBD2. The sequencing sample was made of peripheral blood. The origin of this receptor is a man between 65 and 85 years old with acute or convalescent COVID-19. CDR3 region: CASSLGAGGRPDTQYF. The DNA for the CDR3 is TGTGCCAGCAGCTTAGGGGCCGGCGGGAGGCCAGATACGCAGTATTTT. The full variable domain, rest sourced from reference TRBV11-3 and TRBJ2-3, is EAGVVQSPRYKIIEKKQPVAFWCNPISGHNTLYWYLQNLGQGPELLIRYENEEAVDDSQLPKDRFSAERLKGVDSTLKIQPAELGDSAVYLCASSLGAGGRPDTQYFGPGTRLTVL.